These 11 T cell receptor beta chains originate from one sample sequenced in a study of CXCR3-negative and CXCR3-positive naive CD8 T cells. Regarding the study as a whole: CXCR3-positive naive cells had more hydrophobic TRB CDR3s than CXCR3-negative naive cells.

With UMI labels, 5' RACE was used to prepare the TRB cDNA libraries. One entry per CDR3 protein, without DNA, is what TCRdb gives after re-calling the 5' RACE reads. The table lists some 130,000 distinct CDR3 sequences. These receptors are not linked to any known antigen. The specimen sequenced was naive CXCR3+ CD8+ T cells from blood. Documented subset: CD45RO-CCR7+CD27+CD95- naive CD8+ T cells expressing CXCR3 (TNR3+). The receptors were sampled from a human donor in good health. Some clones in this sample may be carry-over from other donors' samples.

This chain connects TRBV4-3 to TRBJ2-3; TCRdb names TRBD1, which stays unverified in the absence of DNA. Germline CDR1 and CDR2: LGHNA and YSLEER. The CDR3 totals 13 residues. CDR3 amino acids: CASSQLAGDTQYF.

CDR3 region: CASSLIGGLDEQFF. The genes are TRBV7-3 and TRBJ2-1; TCRdb proposes TRBD1, but this gene call is untestable without DNA. Germline V gene lookup returns CDR1 SGHTA and CDR2 FQGTGA. The CDR3 covers 14 residues.

CDR3 region: CASSMGIILPDTQYF. The V and J genes are TRBV19 and TRBJ2-3; as DNA is missing, the TRBD2 call by TCRdb cannot be tested. The CDR3 runs to 15 residues. Germline CDR1 is LNHDA and CDR2 is SQIVND (reference sequence).

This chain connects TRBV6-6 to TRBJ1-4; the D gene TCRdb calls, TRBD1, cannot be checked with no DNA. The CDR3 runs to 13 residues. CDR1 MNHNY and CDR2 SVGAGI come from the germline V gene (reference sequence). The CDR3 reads CASRIQGREKLFF.

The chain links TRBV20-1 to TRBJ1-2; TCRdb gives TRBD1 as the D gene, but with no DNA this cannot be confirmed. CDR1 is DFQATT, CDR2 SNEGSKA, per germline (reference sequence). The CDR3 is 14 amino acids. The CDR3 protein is CSARDSDRAHGYTF.

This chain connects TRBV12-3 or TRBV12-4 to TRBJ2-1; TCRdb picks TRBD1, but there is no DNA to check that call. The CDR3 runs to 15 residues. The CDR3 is CASSSTGSKDNEQFF.

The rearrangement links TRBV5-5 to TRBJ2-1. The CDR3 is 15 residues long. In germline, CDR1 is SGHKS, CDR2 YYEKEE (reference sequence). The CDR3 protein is CASSPAAGSYNEQFF.

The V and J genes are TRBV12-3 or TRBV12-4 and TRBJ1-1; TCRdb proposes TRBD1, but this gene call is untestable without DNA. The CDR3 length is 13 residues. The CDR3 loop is CATFGHLNTEAFF.

The chain's CDR3 is CSAQGRSSYEQYF. V gene TRBV20-1 combines with J gene TRBJ2-7; TCRdb returns TRBD1, unconfirmable since there is no DNA. Germline V CDR1 and CDR2: DFQATT, SNEGSKA (reference sequence). The CDR3 contains 13 residues.

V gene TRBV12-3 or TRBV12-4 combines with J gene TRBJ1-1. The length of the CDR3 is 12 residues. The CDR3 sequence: CATHFLNTEAFF.

The CDR3 is CASSFVVITDTQYF. The genes are TRBV5-1 and TRBJ2-3. From germline, CDR1 is SGHRS and CDR2 YFSETQ. The CDR3 length is 14 residues.